The 16 T cell receptor beta chains presented below share a single source sample, sequenced in a study of breast tumors, draining lymph nodes, adjacent tissues. TCRdb reanalysed the multiplex PCR reads using MiXCR and keeps one entry per CDR3 protein. The top ten clones hold approximately 2.5% of a sample with about 80,000 distinct CDR3 sequences, roughly 20% of them seen once. Samples came from axillary lymph nodes draining the breast cancer. Sequencing input: axillary lymph node tissue. Source of these receptors: a female donor with breast cancer. Some clones in this sample may be carry-over from other donors' samples.

Comment on this clonotype: This may arise from a read error, as a much more abundant clone is one base away. The chain has TRBV20-1 and TRBJ2-4; D is possibly TRBD2 (5 bases). CDR1 and CDR2 from the germline V gene are DFQATT and SNEGSKA (reference sequence). The length of the CDR3 is 15 residues. CDR3 DNA sequence: TGCAGTGCTACATTACTGATGAGGGCCAAAGACATTCAGTACTTC. Its translation: CSATLLMRAKDIQYF.

This clonotype was counted at least ten times. The chain is built from TRBV20-1 and TRBJ2-1; TRBD1 matches at 7 bases. The CDR3 extends over 13 amino acids. J was trimmed by 1 base and V by 7 bases; bases with no gene match: 4. From germline, CDR1 is DFQATT and CDR2 SNEGSKA (reference sequence). CDR3 sequence reads: CSVDRASYNEQFF. The CDR3 region has the DNA TGCAGTGTCGACAGGGCTTCCTACAATGAGCAGTTCTTC.

This clonotype was detected many times. This CDR3 reads CSASGPREGYTF. The CDR3 nucleotides are TGCAGTGCATCCGGGCCTCGGGAAGGCTACACCTTC. V and J are TRBV20-1 and TRBJ1-2; D ambiguous. The CDR3 runs 12 residues. Germline CDR1 DFQATT, CDR2 SNEGSKA (reference sequence). The ends were cut back, 6 bases at V and 8 bases at J, with 16 bases in the middle.

This clonotype was seen a handful of times. The chain uses TRBV28 and TRBJ1-2; D gene unclear. V lost 1 base and J lost 5, with 8 bases in between. This CDR3 contains 13 residues. Germline loops: CDR1 MDHEN, CDR2 SYDVKM. The CDR3 DNA reads as TGTGCCAGCAGTTTATCGACGGATTATGGCTACACCTTC. This sequence encodes CASSLSTDYGYTF.

Many counts were recorded for this clonotype. The chain combines TRBV4-1 with TRBJ1-2; TRBD1 matches 12 bases. Germline V lookup: CDR1 MGHRA, CDR2 YSYEKL. This CDR3 has 17 amino acids. V lost 7 bases and J lost 4; bases outside the gene matches: 13. The CDR3: CASTSLLPGQGAYGYTF. Written as DNA, the CDR3 is TGCGCCAGCACGAGTCTTCTTCCGGGACAGGGGGCCTATGGCTACACCTTC.

As for this clonotype: A junction end diverges from the germline sequence, so it may reflect a read error. The chain uses TRBV5-1 and TRBJ2-5, with a possible D match to TRBD1 (6 bases). The CDR3 has 12 amino acids. The V gene's germline CDR1 is SGHRS and CDR2 YFSETQ. The CDR3 DNA follows: TGCGCCGGCAGGGGCCCCCAAGAGACCCAGTACTTC. It yields the protein CAGRGPQETQYF.

For this clonotype: Possible read error: a much larger clone is one base away. V gene TRBV6-2 or TRBV6-3 combines with J gene TRBJ2-5; 10 bases map to TRBD2. V was pared by 5 bases and J by 2 bases, with 14 bases of the junction left unmatched. The CDR3 has 18 amino acids. Germline CDR1 and CDR2: MNHEY and SVGEGT. The chain's CDR3 is CASSRPRLAGEGQETQYF. As DNA, the CDR3 is TGTGCCAGCAGTCGCCCGAGGCTAGCGGGAGAGGGGCAAGAGACCCAGTACTTC.

This clonotype was detected many times. The chain couples TRBV11-2 to TRBJ1-2; D is possibly TRBD1 (5 bases). Per germline, CDR1 SGHAT and CDR2 FQNNGV. CDR3 size: 14 residues. The V gene lost 5 bases and the J gene lost 2 bases, with 12 bases spanning the gap. CDR3 DNA sequence: TGTGCCAGCAGCCATTTGGGGGACAACTATGGCTACACCTTC. Amino acids: CASSHLGDNYGYTF. Full variable domain (remainder filled in from reference TRBV11-2 and TRBJ1-2): EAGVAQSPRYKIIEKRQSVAFWCNPISGHATLYWYQQILGQGPKLLIQFQNNGVVDDSQLPKDRFSAERLKGVDSTLKIQPAKLEDSAVYLCASSHLGDNYGYTFGSGTRLTVV.

This clonotype was counted at least ten times. The chain joins TRBV4-1 to TRBJ2-5, with D perhaps TRBD2 (7 bases). Germline V gene lookup returns CDR1 MGHRA and CDR2 YSYEKL. V was clipped by 1 base and J by 7 bases, with 16 bases between them. The CDR3 length is 15 residues. The CDR3 protein is CASSQGRGGDLTQYF. Written as DNA, the CDR3 is TGCGCCAGCAGCCAAGGAAGGGGGGGAGATCTGACCCAGTACTTC.

This clonotype has a count of ten or more. V usage is TRBV5-1 and J usage is TRBJ2-1; 9 bases agree with TRBD1. Trimming cost V 5 bases and J 6 bases; bases outside gene matches: 6. The CDR3 length is 14 residues. CDR1 SGHRS and CDR2 YFSETQ come from the germline V gene. CDR3 sequence reads: CASRPGTGTNEQFF. The CDR3 nucleotides are TGCGCCAGCAGACCCGGGACAGGGACCAATGAGCAGTTCTTC.

This clonotype was found a few times. One junction end disagrees with the germline gene, perhaps due to a read error. The J gene is TRBJ2-1, the V gene TRBV2; D might be TRBD2 (5 bases). The CDR3 sequence is 12 residues long. In germline, CDR1 is SNHLY, CDR2 FYNNEI. The CDR3 DNA reads TGTGCCGGCAGTGAAGCGGCGCTTGAGCGGTTCTTC. This translates into CAGSEAALERFF.

Comments on this clonotype: This may be a read error: a much more frequent sequence differs by one nucleotide. Given the absence of the conserved phenylalanine or tryptophan at the CDR3 end, a read error is likely. The CDR3 nucleotides read TGTGCCAGCAGGGAGGGACGGAGCCAAGAGACCCAGTACATC. Residues: CASREGRSQETQYI. J is TRBJ2-5 and V is TRBV2, with TRBD2 as a possible D gene (6 bases). V was pared by 6 bases and J by 1 base, with 12 bases between. The CDR3 runs to 14 residues. Germline V gene sequence: CDR1 SNHLY, CDR2 FYNNEI.

This clonotype has ten or more counts. This chain connects TRBV6-1 to TRBJ2-7; D remains ambiguous. The ends were cut back, 3 bases at V and 2 bases at J, with 8 bases in the middle. The CDR3 covers 13 residues. CDR1 and CDR2 (germline): MNHNS, SASEGT. The CDR3 sequence: CASSEAGTYEQYF. CDR3 DNA sequence: TGTGCCAGCAGTGAGGCAGGTACCTACGAGCAGTACTTC.

Turning to this clonotype: With a much larger clone just one base away, this may be a read error. This rearrangement joins TRBV28 to TRBJ2-3; D remains ambiguous. The V end lost 4 bases, the J end lost 2 bases, and 19 bases lay between the germline ends. Germline V gives CDR1 MDHEN, CDR2 SYDVKM. There are 17 residues in the CDR3. CDR3 sequence reads: CASSSSVENTHTDTQYF. CDR3 bases: TGTGCCAGCAGTTCATCGGTGGAGAATACGCACACAGATACGCAGTATTTT. The whole variable domain, filled in from reference TRBV28 and TRBJ2-3, reads DVKVTQSSRYLVKRTGEKVFLECVQDMDHENMFWYRQDPGLGLRLIYFSYDVKMKEKGDIPEGYSVSREKKERFSLILESASTNQTSMYLCASSSSVENTHTDTQYFGPGTRLTVL.

This clonotype showed up many times. Here the CDR3 reads CATYRGGSSYNSPLHF. DNA for the CDR3: TGTGCCACGTACAGGGGTGGGAGCTCCTATAATTCACCCCTCCACTTT. V usage is TRBV6-5 and J usage is TRBJ1-6; 7 positions agree with TRBD1. The ends lost 10 bases at V and 0 bases at J; junction bases unmatched: 9. The CDR3 has 16 residues. Germline CDR1 is MNHEY and CDR2 is SVGAGI.

Comment on this clonotype: A much bigger clone sits one base away, suggesting this may be a read error. The chain employs TRBV15 and TRBJ2-6; tentative D call: TRBD1 (5 bases). There are 18 residues in the CDR3. Germline CDR1 is LNHNV and CDR2 is YYDKDF (reference sequence). DNA for the CDR3: TGTGCCACCAGCAGAGATCCTCGACAGTACTCTGGGGCCCACGTCCTGACTTTC. This codes for CATSRDPRQYSGAHVLTF. Full variable domain (missing parts from reference TRBV15 and TRBJ2-6): DAMVIQNPRYQVTQFGKPVTLSCSQTLNHNVMYWYQQKSSQAPKLLFHYYDKDFNNEADTPDNFQSRRPNTSFCFLDIRSPGLGDTAMYLCATSRDPRQYSGAHVLTFGAGSRLTVL.